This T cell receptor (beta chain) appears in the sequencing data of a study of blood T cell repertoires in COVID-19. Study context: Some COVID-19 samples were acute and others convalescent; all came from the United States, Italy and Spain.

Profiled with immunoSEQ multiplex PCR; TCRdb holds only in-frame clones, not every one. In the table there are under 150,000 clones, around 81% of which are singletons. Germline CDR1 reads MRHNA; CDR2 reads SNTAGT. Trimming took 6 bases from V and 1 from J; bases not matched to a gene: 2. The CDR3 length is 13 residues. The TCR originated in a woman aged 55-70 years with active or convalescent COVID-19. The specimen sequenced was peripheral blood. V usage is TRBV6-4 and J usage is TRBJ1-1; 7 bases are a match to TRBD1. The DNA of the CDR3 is TGTGCCAGCAGGACAGGGTGGAACACTGAAGCTTTCTTT. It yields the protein CASRTGWNTEAFF.